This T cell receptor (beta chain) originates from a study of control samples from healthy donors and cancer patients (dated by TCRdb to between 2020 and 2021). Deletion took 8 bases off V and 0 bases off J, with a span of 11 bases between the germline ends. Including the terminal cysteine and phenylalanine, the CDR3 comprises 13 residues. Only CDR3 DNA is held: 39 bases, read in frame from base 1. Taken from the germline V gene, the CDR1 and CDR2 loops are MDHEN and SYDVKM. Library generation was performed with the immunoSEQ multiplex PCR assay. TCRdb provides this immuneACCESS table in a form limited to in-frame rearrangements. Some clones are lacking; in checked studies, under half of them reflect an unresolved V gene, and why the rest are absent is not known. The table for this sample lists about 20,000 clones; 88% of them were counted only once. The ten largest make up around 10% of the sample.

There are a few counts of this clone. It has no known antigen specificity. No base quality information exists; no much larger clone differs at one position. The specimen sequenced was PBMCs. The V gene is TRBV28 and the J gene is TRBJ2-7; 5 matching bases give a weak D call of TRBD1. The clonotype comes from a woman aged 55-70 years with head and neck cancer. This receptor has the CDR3 CASGSTVSYEQYF. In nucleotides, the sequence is TGTGCCAGCGGGTCGACAGTCTCCTACGAGCAGTACTTC.